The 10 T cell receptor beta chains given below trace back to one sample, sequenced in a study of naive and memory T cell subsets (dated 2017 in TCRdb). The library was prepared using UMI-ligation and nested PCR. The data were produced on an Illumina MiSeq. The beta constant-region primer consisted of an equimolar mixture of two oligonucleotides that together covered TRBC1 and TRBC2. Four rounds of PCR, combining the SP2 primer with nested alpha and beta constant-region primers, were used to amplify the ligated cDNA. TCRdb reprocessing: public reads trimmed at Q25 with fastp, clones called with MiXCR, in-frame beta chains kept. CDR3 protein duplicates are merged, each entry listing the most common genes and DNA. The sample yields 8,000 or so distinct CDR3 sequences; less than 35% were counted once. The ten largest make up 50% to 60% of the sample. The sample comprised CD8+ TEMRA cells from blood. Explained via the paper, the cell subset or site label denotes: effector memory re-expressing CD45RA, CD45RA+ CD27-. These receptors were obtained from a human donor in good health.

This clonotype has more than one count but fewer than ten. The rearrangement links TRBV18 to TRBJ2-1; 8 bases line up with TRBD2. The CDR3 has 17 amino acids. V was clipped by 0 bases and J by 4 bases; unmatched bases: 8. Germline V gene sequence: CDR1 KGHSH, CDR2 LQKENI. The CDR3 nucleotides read TGTGCCAGCTCACCACCGTATGGACTAGCAGAGTACAATGAGCAGTTCTTC. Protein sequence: CASSPPYGLAEYNEQFF.

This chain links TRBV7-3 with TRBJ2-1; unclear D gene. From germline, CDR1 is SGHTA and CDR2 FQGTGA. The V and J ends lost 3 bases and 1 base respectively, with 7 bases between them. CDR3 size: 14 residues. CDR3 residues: CASSLSQSYNEQFF. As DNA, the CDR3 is TGTGCCAGCAGCTTGAGCCAGTCCTACAATGAGCAGTTCTTC. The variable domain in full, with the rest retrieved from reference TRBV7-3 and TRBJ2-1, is GAGVSQTPSNKVTEKGKYVELRCDPISGHTALYWYRQSLGQGPEFLIYFQGTGAADDSGLPNDRFFAVRPEGSVSTLKIQRTERGDSAVYLCASSLSQSYNEQFFGPGTRLTVL.

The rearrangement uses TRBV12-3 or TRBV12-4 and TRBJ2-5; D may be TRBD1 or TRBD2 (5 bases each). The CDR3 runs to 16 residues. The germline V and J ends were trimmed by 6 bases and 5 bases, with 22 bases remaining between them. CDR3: CASSFGTSGTVETQYF. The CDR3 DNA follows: TGTGCCAGCAGCTTTGGGACGAGTGGGACGGTGGAGACCCAGTACTTC.

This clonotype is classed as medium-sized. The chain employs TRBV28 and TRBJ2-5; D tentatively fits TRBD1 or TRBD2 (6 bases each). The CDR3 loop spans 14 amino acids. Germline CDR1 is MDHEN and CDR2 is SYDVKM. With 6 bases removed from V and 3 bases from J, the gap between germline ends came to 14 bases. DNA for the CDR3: TGTGCCAGCAGCGGAGGGGGTCTGGAAGAGACCCAGTACTTC. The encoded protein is CASSGGGLEETQYF.

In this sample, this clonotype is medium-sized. CDR3 nucleotides: TGCGCCAGCAGCCAAGATGTAGGGCTAGCGGGGACGTTTAGGTATGAGCAGTTCTTC. Translating gives CASSQDVGLAGTFRYEQFF. The V call is TRBV4-3, the J call TRBJ2-1; 9 bases are shared with TRBD2. V trimming: 0 bases; J trimming: 8 bases; junction bases outside the gene matches: 17. Germline V lookup: CDR1 LGHNA, CDR2 YSLEER. This CDR3 region has 19 residues.

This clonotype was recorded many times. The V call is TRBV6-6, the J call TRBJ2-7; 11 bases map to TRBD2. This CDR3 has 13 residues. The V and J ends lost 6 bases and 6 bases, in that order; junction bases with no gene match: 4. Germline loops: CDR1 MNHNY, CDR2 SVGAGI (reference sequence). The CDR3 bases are TGTGCCAGCAGCGGACTAGCGGGTCTCGAGCAGTACTTC. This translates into CASSGLAGLEQYF.

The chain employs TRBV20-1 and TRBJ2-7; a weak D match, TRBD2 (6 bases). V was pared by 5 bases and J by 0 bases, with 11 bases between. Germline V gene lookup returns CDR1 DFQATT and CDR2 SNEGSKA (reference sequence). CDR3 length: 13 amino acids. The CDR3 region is CSAGDSSSYEQYF. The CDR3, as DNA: TGCAGTGCTGGGGACTCCAGCTCCTACGAGCAGTACTTC.

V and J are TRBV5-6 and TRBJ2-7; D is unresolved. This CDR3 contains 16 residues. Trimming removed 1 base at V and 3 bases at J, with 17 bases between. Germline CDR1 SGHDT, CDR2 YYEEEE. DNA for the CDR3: TGTGCCAGCAGCTTGTCAATGAGGCAGAATAACTACGAGCAGTACTTC. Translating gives CASSLSMRQNNYEQYF.

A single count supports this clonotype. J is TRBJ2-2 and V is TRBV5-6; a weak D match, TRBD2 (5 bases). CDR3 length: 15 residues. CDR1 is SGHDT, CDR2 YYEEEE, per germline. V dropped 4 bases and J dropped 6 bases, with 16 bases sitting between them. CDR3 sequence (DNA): TGTGCCAGCAGCGAGGGCCGAGGCTCGGCCGGGGAGCTGTTTTTT. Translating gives CASSEGRGSAGELFF. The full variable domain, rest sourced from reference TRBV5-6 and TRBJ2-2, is DAGVTQSPTHLIKTRGQQVTLRCSPKSGHDTVSWYQQALGQGPQFIFQYYEEEERQRGNFPDRFSGHQFPNYSSELNVNALLLGDSALYLCASSEGRGSAGELFFGEGSRLTVL.

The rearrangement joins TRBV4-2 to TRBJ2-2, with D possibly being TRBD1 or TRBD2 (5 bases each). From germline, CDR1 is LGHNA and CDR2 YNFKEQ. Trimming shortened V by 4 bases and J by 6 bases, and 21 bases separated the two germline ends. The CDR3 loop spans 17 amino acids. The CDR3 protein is CASSLPGTTNFAGELFF. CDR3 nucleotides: TGTGCCAGCAGCCTACCCGGGACGACAAATTTCGCCGGGGAGCTGTTTTTT.